The present T cell receptor (beta chain) was sequenced within a study of CD8+ T cells in alopecia areata (dated by TCRdb to 2016 to 2019). Concerning the study at large: Treated patients were enrolled in an open-label pilot trial of oral tofacitinib at 5 to 10 mg twice daily for moderate-to-severe alopecia areata. Patients stayed on tofacitinib for 6 to 18 months and then had 6 months of follow-up off drug so that delayed response and recurrence could be assessed. Clonality in the scalp was compared among normal scalp (n=4), patchy alopecia areata scalp (n=8), and alopecia totalis/universalis scalp (n=8). High-throughput TCRbeta sequencing was used to examine T cell clonal expansion in alopecia areata in both the C3H/HeJ mouse model and human patients. TCRbeta CDR3 regions were amplified by immunoSEQ multiplex PCR using 35 Vbeta forward and 13 Jbeta reverse primers. Disease severity in treated patients was measured with the SALT score, which quantifies the percentage of affected scalp surface area. Tofacitinib-treated patients had biopsies at baseline and at 4 and 24 weeks of treatment, with a later scalp biopsy in several patients. On the human side, TCRbeta sequencing was run on scalp tissue and on sorted CD4+ and CD8+ peripheral blood T cells from healthy controls and from alopecia areata patients with either patchy or totalis/universalis disease. The RNA source kit depended on sample type: the PAXgene miRNA kit for fixed scalp, the miRNeasy kit for PBMCs, and the RNeasy kit for mouse skin.

What the time point label conveys for this sample: about 4 weeks on oral tofacitinib. What the treatment or condition label conveys for this sample: oral pan-JAK inhibitor, 5-10 mg twice daily. Peripheral blood and lesional scalp punch biopsies were obtained from patients with alopecia areata. PBMCs were isolated by density centrifugation and stained for CD3, CD4 and CD8, and CD4+ and CD8+ T cells were sorted on a FACSAria. About this clone: Its specific antigen is unknown. Qualities for individual bases were not recorded, and no much larger clone is one base off.

The library was generated by the immunoSEQ multiplex PCR assay. For TCR sequencing, RNA was extracted from every sample and reverse transcribed into cDNA to serve as template. SuperScript III was used to make first-strand cDNA, primed with a 2:1 mix of oligo-dT and random hexamers. A synthetic immune receptor repertoire was used to gauge amplification bias, and whatever bias remained was removed computationally. In the source study's methods: Raw reads were preprocessed to remove errors, and CDR3 was defined according to IMGT conventions as the region from the conserved cysteine to phenylalanine. To get clonality, Shannon entropy was normalized by log2 of the number of productive unique TCRs and the result was subtracted from 1. Whether scalp clones were CD4 or CD8 was inferred by matching scalp TCRbeta sequences against CD4 and CD8 repertoires sorted from blood. Here the immuneACCESS table is served through TCRdb, limited to in-frame sequences with V and J called. Missing clones are a known gap in these copies; in checked studies unresolved V genes cover under half, and the rest lacks a known reason. That table furnishes V, J and clone size, whereas the DNA furnished D and trimming. The sample profile shows over 120,000 clones; 50% to 65% of them were found once. The ten largest clones represent 15% to 20% of the sample.

Overall study outcomes, separate from this receptor: Unlike mouse skin, which is dominated by gammadelta T cells, normal human skin has resident alphabeta T cells that are also sequenced, and this complicates analysis of the scalp TCR repertoire. Compared with normal scalp, lesional scalp, particularly in alopecia totalis/universalis, had higher clonality and more expanded CD8+ clones, which suggests antigenic drive. Tofacitinib significantly decreased scalp clonality and the number of expanded CD8+ clones among the top 100 scalp clones. Many expanded lesional clones were found to persist in scalp and blood during tofacitinib treatment, and relapse after treatment cessation may be partly explained by this persistence. Shared TCR sequences between patients were less evident than in mice, which may be partly attributable to HLA diversity in the patient population. Because the treated cohort was small and had only one nonresponder, larger studies are needed to examine links between baseline CD8+ expansion and response.

V and J lose 5 bases and 6 bases, and a span of 7 bases separates them. The CDR3 sequence holds 11 residues, the cysteine and phenylalanine included. Only the CDR3 portion is preserved as DNA: 33 bases, with reading frame beginning at the first base. As encoded in the germline V gene (reference sequence), CDR1 is SEHNR while CDR2 is FQNEAQ. The V and J segments used are TRBV7-9 and TRBJ1-2, with no reliable assignment of the D segment. The sequence came from a human donor with alopecia areata. The sequencing here drew on CD8+ T cells sorted from blood, taken at week 4, from a patient treated with tofacitinib. Here the CDR3 is given as CASSRLDGYTF. The nucleotide sequence is TGTGCCAGCAGCCGTTTAGATGGCTACACCTTC.